This T cell receptor (beta chain) appears in the sequencing data of a study of early T cells in non-severe SARS-CoV-2 infection. Across the study: Sequencing used unsorted whole-blood bulk RNA, so chains lack pairing. Regarding the study as a whole: VDJdb-based annotation leaned toward anti-spike CD8 responses and missed private and CD4 specificities.

In this sample, this clonotype turned up many times. Antigen unknown. Molecules of cDNA were individually given unique molecular identifiers that were attached to them. TCRdb reanalysed the 5' RACE reads using MiXCR and keeps one entry per CDR3 protein. Of tens of thousands of distinct CDR3 sequences in the sample, around a tenth were seen once. This CDR3 is 14 amino acids long. Germline-derived CDR1 and CDR2 are SGHDT and YYEEEE. The V gene lost 4 bases and the J gene lost 7 bases, with 15 bases spanning the gap. This chain joins TRBV5-6 and TRBJ2-1; a possible D gene is TRBD2 (6 bases). This sequence was found in an adult who was a healthcare worker with PCR-confirmed SARS-CoV-2 infection or an uninfected control (not recorded which). The sequencing input was whole blood. The CDR3 loop is CASSPGVGRNEQFF. CDR3 nucleotides: TGTGCCAGCAGCCCGGGGGTCGGTAGGAATGAGCAGTTCTTC.